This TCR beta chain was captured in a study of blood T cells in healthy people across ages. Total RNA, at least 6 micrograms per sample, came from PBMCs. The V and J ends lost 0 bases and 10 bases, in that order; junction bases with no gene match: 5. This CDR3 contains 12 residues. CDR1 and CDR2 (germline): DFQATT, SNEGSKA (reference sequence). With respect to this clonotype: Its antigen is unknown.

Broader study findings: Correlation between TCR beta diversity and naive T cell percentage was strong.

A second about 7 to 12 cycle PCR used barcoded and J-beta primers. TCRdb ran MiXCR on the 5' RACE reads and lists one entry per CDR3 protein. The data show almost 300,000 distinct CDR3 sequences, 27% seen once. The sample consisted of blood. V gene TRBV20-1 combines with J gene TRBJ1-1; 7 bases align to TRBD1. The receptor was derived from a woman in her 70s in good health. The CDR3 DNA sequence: TGCAGTGCTAGAGACCAGGGGGAACGAGCTTTCTTT. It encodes CSARDQGERAFF.